This T cell receptor (beta chain) appears in the sequencing data of a study of blood T cells in healthy people across ages. Study results and caveats: Changes seen in expanded clonotypes were possibly confounded by donor CMV status left unknown.

Combining a sample-barcoded 5' primer with a J-beta primer mix, a second PCR ran for roughly 7 to 11 cycles. In TCRdb, the 5' RACE reads were re-called with MiXCR into one record per CDR3 protein. The table includes over 600,000 distinct CDR3 sequences, roughly 21% detected once. Germline loops: CDR1 LGHDT, CDR2 YNNKEL (reference sequence). The CDR3 totals 15 residues. Between the trimmed V and J ends, which lost 0 bases and 2 bases, there was a span of 11 bases. Turning to this clonotype: Antigen: not known.

Sequenced input: blood. This chain links TRBV3-1 with TRBJ2-7; D gene ambiguous. This receptor was identified in a man aged 65 to 79 in good health. The CDR3 region has the DNA TGTGCCAGCAGCCAAGAATTATCCCTACCCTACGAGCAGTACTTC. This encodes CASSQELSLPYEQYF.